The rows below give T cell receptor beta chains drawn from one sample of a study of CD8 T cells in Susac syndrome. MiXCR, applied by TCRdb to the immunoSEQ multiplex PCR reads, yields one record per CDR3 protein. Here the sample spans 120,000 or so distinct CDR3 sequences, over 90% being singletons. The sample taken for sequencing was CD8+ T cells from PBMCs. These receptors were taken from a human donor with Susac syndrome. CDR3s include the opening cysteine and the closing phenylalanine or tryptophan. The D gene is left open where the match is weak. Clone size is stated in some rows and not others, as once, few, many or a class when expanded.

D: TRBD2; V: TRBV12-5; J: TRBJ2-1; size: NA; CDR3: CASGRVLAGENNEQFF; DNA: TGTGCTAGTGGCCGAGTTCTAGCGGGGGAGAACAATGAGCAGTTCTTC
D: NA; V: TRBV14; J: TRBJ1-2; size: NA; CDR3: CASSLVGDGYTF; DNA: TGTGCCAGCAGCCTGGTTGGGGACGGCTACACCTTC
D: NA; V: TRBV20-1; J: TRBJ2-7; size: NA; CDR3: CSARDPRKDYEQYF; DNA: TGCAGTGCTAGAGATCCCCGTAAGGACTACGAGCAGTACTTC
D: NA; V: TRBV7-2; J: TRBJ1-1; size: NA; CDR3: CASSLVRGSGTEAFF; DNA: TGTGCCAGCAGCCTAGTCAGGGGTTCGGGCACTGAAGCTTTCTTT
D: TRBD2; V: TRBV5-1; J: TRBJ2-5; size: NA; CDR3: CASSGPASGGDQETQYF; DNA: TGCGCCAGCAGCGGGCCCGCTAGCGGGGGCGATCAAGAGACCCAGTACTTC
D: NA; V: TRBV19; J: TRBJ1-1; size: NA; CDR3: CASSEQGFGATEAFF; DNA: TGTGCCAGTAGTGAACAGGGATTCGGGGCCACTGAAGCTTTCTTT
D: TRBD1; V: TRBV9; J: TRBJ1-1; size: NA; CDR3: CASSVDGTGGNTEAFF; DNA: TGTGCCAGCAGCGTAGATGGGACAGGAGGTAACACTGAAGCTTTCTTT
D: TRBD2; V: TRBV29-1; J: TRBJ2-7; size: NA; CDR3: CSVVAGGPYEQYF; DNA: TGCAGCGTTGTTGCGGGGGGGCCCTACGAGCAGTACTTC
D: NA; V: TRBV4-1; J: TRBJ1-6; size: NA; CDR3: CASSLSEEVGSPLHF; DNA: TGCGCCAGCAGCCTGTCCGAGGAAGTGGGTTCACCCCTCCACTTT
D: NA; V: TRBV4-1; J: TRBJ2-3; size: NA; CDR3: CASSPETGTDTQYF; DNA: TGCGCCAGCAGCCCCGAGACAGGCACAGATACGCAGTATTTT
D: NA; V: TRBV5-1; J: TRBJ1-5; size: NA; CDR3: CASSLRRDSNQPQHF; DNA: TGCGCCAGCAGCTTGAGGCGGGATAGCAATCAGCCCCAGCATTTT
D: NA; V: TRBV27; J: TRBJ1-6; size: NA; CDR3: CASSLGYNSPLHF; DNA: TGTGCCAGTTCCCTGGGCTATAATTCACCCCTCCACTTT
D: TRBD1; V: TRBV6-2/TRBV6-3; J: TRBJ2-7; size: NA; CDR3: CASSKYRGSPPEQYF; DNA: TGTGCCAGCAGCAAGTACAGGGGGTCTCCACCCGAGCAGTACTTC
D: NA; V: TRBV24-1; J: TRBJ1-1; size: NA; CDR3: CASRGRQLEAFF; DNA: TGTGCCAGCCGGGGTCGACAGCTTGAAGCTTTCTTT
D: TRBD1; V: TRBV13; J: TRBJ1-2; size: once; CDR3: CASRWGTEGYGYTF; DNA: TGTGCCAGCAGATGGGGGACAGAGGGGTATGGCTACACCTTC
D: NA; V: TRBV14; J: TRBJ2-5; size: NA; CDR3: CASSQEGTRYQETQYF; DNA: TGTGCCAGCAGCCAAGAGGGGACAAGGTACCAAGAGACCCAGTACTTC
D: NA; V: TRBV29-1; J: TRBJ1-1; size: NA; CDR3: CSVDSTGVNTEAFF; DNA: TGCAGCGTTGACTCGACAGGAGTGAACACTGAAGCTTTCTTT
D: NA; V: TRBV29-1; J: TRBJ2-5; size: NA; CDR3: CSVEVGAQETQYF; DNA: TGCAGCGTTGAGGTGGGGGCTCAAGAGACCCAGTACTTC